The 10 T cell receptor beta chains given below trace back to one sample, sequenced in a study of immune evolution from preneoplasia to lung adenocarcinoma. Generated by immunoSEQ multiplex PCR, the TCRdb table keeps only in-frame clones and is missing some. The sample lists several thousand clones; around nine tenths were seen once. Sequenced material: FFPE minimally invasive lung adenocarcinoma tissue. The source is a donor at least 70 years old with lung adenocarcinoma.

The sample holds a few counts of this clone. J is TRBJ2-2 and V is TRBV4-3; no reliable D call. Germline V gene lookup returns CDR1 LGHNA and CDR2 YSLEER. CDR3 size: 15 residues. Trimming removed 0 bases from V and 4 bases from J, with 9 bases in between. The CDR3 sequence is CASSQDPTTTGELFF. The CDR3 bases are TGCGCCAGCAGCCAAGATCCAACCACCACCGGGGAGCTGTTTTTT.

This clone was found once. The V and J genes are TRBV2 and TRBJ2-7; 10 bases align to TRBD2. Germline V CDR1 and CDR2: SNHLY, FYNNEI. J gave up 2 bases and V 1 base, and 2 bases lay outside the gene matches. The CDR3 is made up of 15 amino acids. The CDR3: CASSEGTSGTYEQYF. DNA of the CDR3: TGTGCCAGCAGTGAAGGGACTAGCGGAACCTACGAGCAGTACTTC.

This clone turned up a few times. This sequence joins TRBV28 and TRBJ2-7; D might be TRBD2 (6 bases). CDR1 is MDHEN and CDR2 is SYDVKM in the germline V gene. V lost 2 bases and J 4 bases, leaving 9 bases between the germline ends. CDR3 size: 13 residues. The CDR3 spells CASSLGGRYEQYF. DNA of the CDR3: TGTGCCAGCAGTTTAGGGGGGAGGTACGAGCAGTACTTC.

The chain links TRBV14 to TRBJ2-3; a possible D gene is TRBD2 (5 bases). Germline V gives CDR1 SGHDN, CDR2 FVKESK. This CDR3 region has 16 residues. With 3 bases removed from V and 1 base from J, the gap between germline ends came to 14 bases. CDR3 residues: CASSHIRGLGTDTQYF. DNA of the CDR3: TGTGCCAGCAGCCATATCCGGGGATTGGGCACAGATACGCAGTATTTT.

V is TRBV29-1 and J is TRBJ1-5; D is possibly TRBD1 (5 bases). The CDR3 extends over 13 amino acids. Deletions cut 1 base from V and 7 bases from J, with 11 bases between. Germline values: CDR1 SQVTM, CDR2 ANQGSEA. CDR3 in DNA: TGCAGCGTTGAAGGCAGGGCGGGGCAGCCCCAGCATTTT. Its protein is CSVEGRAGQPQHF.

This clone was detected a few times. The rearrangement joins TRBV7-3 to TRBJ2-7, with 10 bases aligning to TRBD2. The germline CDR1 and CDR2 sequences are SGHTA and FQGTGA. Germline trimming cut 6 bases from V and 7 bases from J; bases unmatched to any gene: 12. The CDR3 is made up of 15 amino acids. The CDR3 sequence is CASSPGAGGPREQYF. CDR3 in DNA: TGTGCCAGCAGTCCGGGAGCGGGAGGGCCGCGAGAGCAGTACTTC.

This clone appeared a single time. V gene TRBV10-3 combines with J gene TRBJ2-5, with TRBD2 identical over 8 bases. Germline trimming cut 10 bases from V and 4 bases from J; bases unmatched to any gene: 14. The CDR3 loop spans 15 amino acids. Germline values: CDR1 ENHRY, CDR2 SYGVKD. The chain's CDR3 is CATDDSGGGAETQYF. The CDR3 nucleotides are TGTGCCACAGACGATTCGGGGGGGGGCGCAGAGACCCAGTACTTC.

This clone was seen only once. The genes are TRBV7-9 and TRBJ2-7; a weak D match, TRBD2 (6 bases). V was pared by 1 base and J by 6 bases, with 7 bases between. This CDR3 contains 12 residues. The germline V gene encodes CDR1 SEHNR and CDR2 FQNEAQ (reference sequence). DNA of the CDR3: TGTGCCAGCAGCTTAGGGGGGGTCGAGCAGTACTTC. It specifies CASSLGGVEQYF.

This chain connects TRBV28 to TRBJ2-7; D gene unclear. The germline CDR1 and CDR2 sequences are MDHEN and SYDVKM. V was shortened by 7 bases and J by 2 bases, with 15 bases between the two germline ends. The CDR3 totals 14 residues. CDR3: CASKTRGPTYEQYF. DNA of the CDR3: TGTGCCAGCAAGACAAGAGGCCCTACCTACGAGCAGTACTTC.

This clone was counted only a few times. The genes are TRBV16 and TRBJ1-3; D gene ambiguous. This CDR3 spans 13 amino acids. CDR1 KGHSY and CDR2 FQNENV come from the germline V gene. Trimming stripped 2 bases from V and 4 bases from J, with 6 bases between. CDR3: CASSQRGGNTIYF. The CDR3 region has the DNA TGTGCCAGCAGCCAACGCGGGGGAAACACCATATATTTT.